The clone carrying this T cell receptor (beta chain) was seen a handful of times. The target antigen is unknown. The sample belongs to a study of blood T cells in healthy people across ages. Study-level background: Roughly one uniquely barcoded beta molecule per two T cells was captured. Study conclusions and caveats: The authors considered diversity estimates from one million T cells to be underestimates.

Next came a second PCR, run for about 7 to 12 cycles, which used a sample-barcoded 5' primer along with a J-beta primer mix. Each cDNA molecule carried a tag from a template-switch adaptor that contained 12 random nucleotides. MiXCR was run by TCRdb on the 5' RACE reads, yielding one entry per CDR3 protein. Here the sample spans more than 1 million distinct CDR3 sequences, 40% to 45% being singletons. The CDR3 has 17 amino acids. Trimming took off 0 bases at V and 2 bases at J, with 17 bases between the two ends. The germline gives CDR1 PRHDT, CDR2 FYEKMQ (reference sequence). The chain has TRBV13 and TRBJ2-7; D is possibly TRBD2 (6 bases). The clonotype was recovered from a woman between 55 and 75 years old in good health. Sample: blood. The CDR3 DNA reads TGTGCCAGCAGCTTAGGCGCCCTCAGCGGGTCAACCTACGAGCAGTACTTC. Protein: CASSLGALSGSTYEQYF.